The T cell receptor (beta chain) under discussion was sequenced for a study of T cells in localized non-small cell lung cancer. The V gene lost 4 bases and the J gene lost 3 bases, with 21 bases spanning the gap. This CDR3 region has 17 residues. From germline, CDR1 is MGHRA and CDR2 YSYEKL. Whole-study results and caveats: Tumor showed lower T cell clonality than uninvolved adjacent lung, where it was highest. Higher blood T cell density tracked longer overall survival. Only one tumor region was sequenced, so heterogeneity remains possible. Of the top 100 tumor clones, median around 60 were in adjacent lung, about 26 among its top 100.

Profiling relied on immunoSEQ multiplex PCR, and the TCRdb table lists in-frame clones only, not all of them. This table has about 9,800 clones, under 50% appearing once. This clone was counted between two and nine times. Antigen: not known. The origin of this receptor is a woman aged 35-75 years with stage I lung adenocarcinoma. This chain uses TRBV4-1 with TRBJ1-1; D perhaps matches TRBD1 (5 bases). This sample comprised lymph node tissue, obtained before any cancer treatment. The CDR3 DNA sequence: TGCGCCAGCAGCCCTGGAGGCAGGGCAGAAAGCCACACTGAAGCTTTCTTT. The encoded protein is CASSPGGRAESHTEAFF.